Below, 31 T cell receptor beta chains from the same sample are listed, as sequenced in a study of shared clonotypes between healthy human individuals. Using immunoSEQ multiplex PCR, the repertoire was profiled, and TCRdb retains in-frame clones only, with some absent. The data show over 850,000 clones, roughly 74% seen once. The specimen sequenced was memory CD4+ T cells from PBMCs. This sample's subset: CD45RA-negative fraction. The receptors come from a man between 18 and 35 years old in good health. Some clones in this sample may be carry-over from other donors' samples.

In its sample, this clone was seen a few times. J is TRBJ2-5 and V is TRBV19; 10 positions agree with TRBD1. The J segment lost 5 bases and the V segment lost 6 bases, leaving 9 bases of the junction unmatched. Germline V lookup: CDR1 LNHDA, CDR2 SQIVND (reference sequence). There are 15 residues in the CDR3. The DNA of the CDR3 is TGTGCCAGTAGACGGACCGGGACAGGGGACGAGACCCAGTACTTC. Its translation is CASRRTGTGDETQYF.

This clone was detected only once. The identical CDR3 is also encoded by other nucleotide sequences in the sample. The chain combines TRBV19 with TRBJ2-7; TRBD2 might be the D (5 bases). Germline CDR1 is LNHDA and CDR2 is SQIVND (reference sequence). The CDR3 has 13 residues. Trimming removed 0 bases at V and 5 bases at J, with 8 bases between. The CDR3 protein is CASSIDRGNEQYF. The CDR3 coding sequence is TGTGCCAGTAGTATAGACCGGGGTAACGAGCAGTACTTC.

The rearrangement uses TRBV28 and TRBJ2-5; 9 nucleotides line up with TRBD1. Losses at the gene ends were 6 bases for V and 5 bases for J; bases not matched to a gene: 1. Germline CDR1 MDHEN, CDR2 SYDVKM. The length of the CDR3 is 12 residues. The CDR3 DNA sequence: TGTGCCAGCAGAGACAGGGGGGAGACCCAGTACTTC. Translated: CASRDRGETQYF.

V usage is TRBV5-4 and J usage is TRBJ2-5; 9 bases line up with TRBD1. Germline V CDR1 and CDR2: SGHNT, YYREEE (reference sequence). This CDR3 region has 15 residues. V shed 4 bases, J shed 5 bases, and the junction held 9 bases outside the gene matches. Here the CDR3 reads CASSMDRGVMETQYF. CDR3 in DNA: TGTGCCAGCAGCATGGACAGGGGTGTTATGGAGACCCAGTACTTC.

The rearrangement joins TRBV7-2 to TRBJ1-5; maybe TRBD1 (5 bases). Germline lookup yields CDR1 SGHTA and CDR2 FQGNSA. The CDR3 extends over 15 amino acids. V lost 0 bases and J 4 bases, leaving 10 bases between the germline ends. The CDR3 here is CASSLATGHNQPQHF. The CDR3 bases are TGTGCCAGCAGCTTAGCAACAGGTCATAATCAGCCCCAGCATTTT. Full variable domain (outside the CDR3, taken from reference TRBV7-2 and TRBJ1-5): GAGVSQSPSNKVTEKGKDVELRCDPISGHTALYWYRQSLGQGLEFLIYFQGNSAPDKSGLPSDRFSAERTGGSVSTLTIQRTQQEDSAVYLCASSLATGHNQPQHFGDGTRLSIL.

This clone showed up just a few times. The chain's CDR3 is CSVEDDVWKKNTEAFF. CDR3 DNA sequence: TGCAGCGTTGAAGACGACGTATGGAAAAAGAACACTGAAGCTTTCTTT. The V and J genes are TRBV29-1 and TRBJ1-1, with D uncertain. The CDR3 runs 16 residues. The germline V gene encodes CDR1 SQVTM and CDR2 ANQGSEA. Between the trimmed V and J ends, which lost 0 bases and 1 base, there was a span of 15 bases. The full variable domain, with the rest looked up from reference TRBV29-1 and TRBJ1-1, is SAVISQKPSRDICQRGTSLTIQCQVDSQVTMMFWYRQQPGQSLTLIATANQGSEATYESGFVIDKFPISRPNLTFSTLTVSNMSPEDSSIYLCSVEDDVWKKNTEAFFGQGTRLTVV.

Concerning this clone: This sequence is one base from a far larger clone and is likely a read error. The same CDR3 can be traced to other DNA sequences in this sample. This rearrangement joins TRBV29-1 to TRBJ1-1; D remains unclear. There are 13 residues in the CDR3. Looked up from germline, CDR1 is SQVTM and CDR2 is ANQGSEA. Here the CDR3 reads CSVEDPGEREAFF. The CDR3 DNA is TGCAGCGTCGAAGACCCGGGAGAGCGTGAAGCTTTCTTT.

This chain uses TRBV11-2 with TRBJ2-1; 11 bases are a match to TRBD2. Germline V lookup: CDR1 SGHAT, CDR2 FQNNGV. CDR3 length equals 16 residues. V dropped 1 base and J dropped 2; count of bases not matched to a gene: 1. The CDR3 nucleotides are TGTGCCAGCAGCTTAGGACTAGCGGGACCCTACAATGAGCAGTTCTTC. Residues: CASSLGLAGPYNEQFF.

J is TRBJ2-7 and V is TRBV18; D unclear. This CDR3 is built from 13 residues. Per germline, CDR1 KGHSH and CDR2 LQKENI. The V gene lost 3 bases and the J gene lost 4 bases, with 10 bases spanning the gap. CDR3 amino acids: CASSPPAEYEQYF. CDR3 DNA sequence: TGTGCCAGCTCACCCCCTGCTGAATACGAGCAGTACTTC. Full variable domain (remainder filled in from reference TRBV18 and TRBJ2-7): NAGVMQNPRHLVRRRGQEARLRCSPMKGHSHVYWYRQLPEEGLKFMVYLQKENIIDESGMPKERFSAEFPKEGPSILRIQQVVRGDSAAYFCASSPPAEYEQYFGPGTRLTVT.

The chain combines TRBV7-3 with TRBJ2-2; TRBD1 matches 8 bases. The germline CDR1 and CDR2 sequences are SGHTA and FQGTGA. Trimming took 0 bases from V and 6 from J; bases not matched to a gene: 9. This CDR3 has 17 amino acids. CDR3 sequence reads: CASSLTYGQGSPGELFF. DNA for the CDR3: TGTGCCAGCAGCTTAACGTACGGACAGGGATCCCCCGGGGAGCTGTTTTTT. The full variable domain, completed using reference TRBV7-3 and TRBJ2-2, is GAGVSQTPSNKVTEKGKYVELRCDPISGHTALYWYRQSLGQGPEFLIYFQGTGAADDSGLPNDRFFAVRPEGSVSTLKIQRTERGDSAVYLCASSLTYGQGSPGELFFGEGSRLTVL.

This chain joins TRBV7-2 and TRBJ1-3; the D gene is possibly TRBD1 (5 bases). Germline V gene data show CDR1 as SGHTA and CDR2 as FQGNSA. The CDR3 contains 15 residues. Trimming took off 4 bases at V and 0 bases at J, with 10 bases between the two ends. The CDR3 DNA sequence: TGTGCCAGCAGCTCCGGGACCCCCTCTGGAAACACCATATATTTT. This codes for CASSSGTPSGNTIYF. Combining the CDR3 with reference TRBV7-2 and TRBJ1-3 gives the whole variable domain GAGVSQSPSNKVTEKGKDVELRCDPISGHTALYWYRQSLGQGLEFLIYFQGNSAPDKSGLPSDRFSAERTGGSVSTLTIQRTQQEDSAVYLCASSSGTPSGNTIYFGEGSWLTVV.

This clone was detected a few times. J is TRBJ1-1 and V is TRBV7-8; 7 nucleotides line up with TRBD1. This CDR3 region has 14 residues. Unmatched junction bases numbered 6, after V lost 4 bases and J lost 4 bases. From germline, CDR1 is SGHVS and CDR2 FQNEAQ. In nucleotides, the CDR3 is TGTGCCAGCAGCTGGGGGGACAGCGGCACTGAAGCTTTCTTT. Protein product: CASSWGDSGTEAFF.

This chain links TRBV9 with TRBJ1-5, with D tentatively TRBD1 (6 bases). Germline V gives CDR1 SGDLS, CDR2 YYNGEE. V lost 0 bases and J 5 bases, leaving 15 bases between the germline ends. CDR3 size: 16 residues. CDR3: CASSVGWGGEDQPQHF. In DNA, the CDR3 is TGTGCCAGCAGCGTAGGTTGGGGGGGCGAGGATCAGCCCCAGCATTTT.

The V call is TRBV20-1, the J call TRBJ1-2; a possible D gene is TRBD1 (6 bases). The germline V and J ends were trimmed by 5 bases and 3 bases, with 7 bases remaining between them. Germline CDR1 and CDR2: DFQATT and SNEGSKA (reference sequence). The CDR3 is 11 residues long. The CDR3 reads CSAEGDYGYTF. CDR3 DNA sequence: TGCAGTGCTGAGGGGGACTATGGCTACACCTTC.

The chain uses TRBV28 and TRBJ2-7; D gene unclear. CDR1 is MDHEN and CDR2 is SYDVKM in the germline V gene. CDR3 length: 16 residues. V was pared by 2 bases and J by 9 bases, with 23 bases between. CDR3 region: CASSLDPGKIWSSQYF. The CDR3 DNA is TGTGCCAGCAGTTTAGATCCGGGCAAAATCTGGTCGTCGCAGTACTTC.

On this clone itself: Other DNA sequences of this sample code for an identical CDR3. This sequence joins TRBV5-4 and TRBJ1-1, with D possibly TRBD1 on 6 matching bases. The V gene's germline CDR1 is SGHNT and CDR2 YYREEE (reference sequence). Trimming took off 4 bases at V and 1 base at J, with 11 bases between the two ends. The CDR3 sequence is 14 residues long. The CDR3 DNA is TGTGCCAGCAGCCCAGGACAGAGGAACACTGAAGCTTTCTTT. Its translation: CASSPGQRNTEAFF.

The rearrangement uses TRBV12-5 and TRBJ2-3; D not certain. Trimming removed 6 bases at V and 0 bases at J, with 4 bases between. Germline V lookup: CDR1 LGHNT, CDR2 FRNRAP. This CDR3 contains 12 residues. The CDR3 coding sequence is TGTGCTAGTGGGACTAGCACAGATACGCAGTATTTT. This sequence encodes CASGTSTDTQYF.

V is TRBV27 and J is TRBJ2-3, with D maybe TRBD1 (7 bases). The CDR3 totals 16 residues. Between the trimmed V and J ends, which lost 7 bases and 2 bases, there was a span of 19 bases. Germline CDR1 reads MNHEY; CDR2 reads SMNVEV (reference sequence). The CDR3 spells CASNKDRRGHTDTQYF. The CDR3 bases are TGTGCCAGCAACAAGGACAGGCGGGGTCACACAGATACGCAGTATTTT.

Only a few counts were recorded for this clone. This chain joins TRBV10-1 and TRBJ2-5; D ambiguous. Trimming took off 4 bases at V and 4 bases at J, with 7 bases between the two ends. The germline V gene has CDR1 WNHNN and CDR2 SYGVQD (reference sequence). CDR3 size: 12 residues. The CDR3 region has the DNA TGCGCCAGCAGTGGTCCCGGAGAGACCCAGTACTTC. Its translation is CASSGPGETQYF.

The genes are TRBV4-3 and TRBJ1-1; D uncertain. The germline V gene has CDR1 LGHNA and CDR2 YSLEER. The CDR3 runs 13 residues. Trimming cost V 3 bases and J 1 base, with 6 bases left between them. For the CDR3, the DNA is TGCGCCAGCAGCCAGGAGACGAACACTGAAGCTTTCTTT. It codes for CASSQETNTEAFF.

The rearrangement joins TRBV7-9 to TRBJ1-3; D unclear. This CDR3 comprises 16 residues. The germline V and J ends were trimmed by 1 base and 2 bases, with 12 bases remaining between them. CDR1 SEHNR and CDR2 FQNEAQ come from the germline V gene (reference sequence). CDR3 nucleotides: TGTGCCAGCAGCTTAGGAGGCCGGGTGACTGGAAACACCATATATTTT. It codes for CASSLGGRVTGNTIYF. The full variable domain, its missing parts supplied by reference TRBV7-9 and TRBJ1-3, is DTGVSQNPRHKITKRGQNVTFRCDPISEHNRLYWYRQTLGQGPEFLTYFQNEAQLEKSRLLSDRFSAERPKGSFSTLEIQRTEQGDSAMYLCASSLGGRVTGNTIYFGEGSWLTVV.

This clone was counted only a few times. The rearrangement uses TRBV10-3 and TRBJ1-1, with TRBD1 matching over 9 bases. Germline V lookup: CDR1 ENHRY, CDR2 SYGVKD. Trimming cost V 7 bases and J 1 base; bases outside gene matches: 7. There are 15 residues in the CDR3. The CDR3 DNA follows: TGTGCCATCAAATCTCCGACAGGGGGGAACACTGAAGCTTTCTTT. It codes for CAIKSPTGGNTEAFF.

The chain combines TRBV15 with TRBJ1-2, with 12 bases fitting TRBD1. From germline, CDR1 is LNHNV and CDR2 YYDKDF (reference sequence). The trim removed 0 bases at V and 7 bases at J, leaving 9 bases unmatched. The CDR3 loop spans 17 amino acids. The CDR3 DNA sequence: TGTGCCACCAGCAGAGATTTGGGACAGGGGGCGTCAACTGGCTACACCTTC. Translated: CATSRDLGQGASTGYTF.

The chain has TRBV4-3 and TRBJ1-2; 7 bases line up with TRBD1. CDR3 length: 15 amino acids. The V segment lost 0 bases and the J segment 4 bases; nucleotides outside the gene matches: 5. CDR1 and CDR2 from the germline V gene are LGHNA and YSLEER. CDR3 DNA: TGCGCCAGCAGCCAAGAGAGGGGGCCCAGCTATGGCTACACCTTC. Translated, it gives CASSQERGPSYGYTF.

The chain uses TRBV2 and TRBJ2-7; D is undetermined. In germline, CDR1 is SNHLY, CDR2 FYNNEI. The V and J ends lost 4 bases and 1 base respectively, with 11 bases between them. CDR3 length equals 14 residues. The CDR3: CASSVSRSSYEQYF. The CDR3 DNA follows: TGTGCCAGCAGTGTGAGCAGGTCGTCCTACGAGCAGTACTTC.

The CDR3 reads CASSARTGYGYTF. The CDR3 nucleotides are TGTGCCAGCAGCGCCCGGACAGGCTATGGCTACACCTTC. The V and J genes are TRBV9 and TRBJ1-2, with 7 bases lining up with TRBD1. Germline V gene sequence: CDR1 SGDLS, CDR2 YYNGEE. The CDR3 consists of 13 residues. V trimming: 3 bases; J trimming: 4 bases; junction bases outside the gene matches: 3.

V is TRBV28 and J is TRBJ1-5, with D possibly TRBD1 on 5 matching bases. The length of the CDR3 is 13 residues. Germline-derived CDR1 and CDR2 are MDHEN and SYDVKM. Trimming removed 4 bases at V and 15 bases at J, with 19 bases between. The CDR3 spells CASSSTTTAFGHF. The CDR3, as DNA: TGTGCCAGCAGTTCAACCACGACAGCCTTCGGGCATTTT.

This clone was seen only a few times. With only one base between it and a far larger clone, this is likely a read error. The chain uses TRBV2 and TRBJ1-5; no reliable D call. The CDR3 is 9 amino acids. V shed 7 bases and J shed 5 bases, with 0 bases lying between them. CDR1 is SNHLY and CDR2 is FYNNEI in the germline V gene. This CDR3 reads CASNQPQHF. DNA for the CDR3: TGTGCCAGCAATCAGCCCCAGCATTTT. The complete variable domain, with remaining parts taken from reference TRBV2 and TRBJ1-5, reads EPEVTQTPSHQVTQMGQEVILRCVPISNHLYFYWYRQILGQKVEFLVSFYNNEISEKSEIFDDQFSVERPDGSNFTLKIRSTKLEDSAMYFCASNQPQHFGDGTRLSIL.

This clone was seen more than once but under ten times. The rearrangement links TRBV27 to TRBJ2-7; 10 bases are a match to TRBD1. Germline V CDR1 and CDR2: MNHEY, SMNVEV (reference sequence). V lost 0 bases to trimming and J lost 0 bases; unmatched junction nucleotides: 11. The CDR3 sequence is 19 residues long. The CDR3 region is CASSLSAPGRTGGSYEQYF. The CDR3 DNA sequence: TGTGCCAGCAGTTTATCGGCCCCCGGGAGGACAGGGGGCTCCTACGAGCAGTACTTC.

A word on this clone: A read error is possible here, since a much larger clone lies one base away. The same CDR3 arises from other DNA sequences in this sample as well. The CDR3 sequence: CASSLRDQPQHF. The CDR3 region has the DNA TGTGCCAGCAGCTTACGTGATCAGCCCCAGCATTTT. This chain connects TRBV7-6 to TRBJ1-5; no reliable D call. The V gene lost 2 bases and the J gene lost 5 bases, with 4 bases spanning the gap. The CDR3 sequence is 12 residues long. Germline V gene lookup returns CDR1 SGHVS and CDR2 FNYEAQ.

V and J are TRBV13 and TRBJ2-1, with D perhaps TRBD2 (6 bases). The V end was cut by 3 bases, the J end by 5 bases, with 14 bases between. CDR3 length: 15 amino acids. CDR1 and CDR2 from the germline V gene are PRHDT and FYEKMQ (reference sequence). CDR3 sequence reads: CASSFGGTGDNEQFF. In nucleotides, the CDR3 is TGTGCCAGCAGCTTTGGCGGGACTGGGGACAATGAGCAGTTCTTC.